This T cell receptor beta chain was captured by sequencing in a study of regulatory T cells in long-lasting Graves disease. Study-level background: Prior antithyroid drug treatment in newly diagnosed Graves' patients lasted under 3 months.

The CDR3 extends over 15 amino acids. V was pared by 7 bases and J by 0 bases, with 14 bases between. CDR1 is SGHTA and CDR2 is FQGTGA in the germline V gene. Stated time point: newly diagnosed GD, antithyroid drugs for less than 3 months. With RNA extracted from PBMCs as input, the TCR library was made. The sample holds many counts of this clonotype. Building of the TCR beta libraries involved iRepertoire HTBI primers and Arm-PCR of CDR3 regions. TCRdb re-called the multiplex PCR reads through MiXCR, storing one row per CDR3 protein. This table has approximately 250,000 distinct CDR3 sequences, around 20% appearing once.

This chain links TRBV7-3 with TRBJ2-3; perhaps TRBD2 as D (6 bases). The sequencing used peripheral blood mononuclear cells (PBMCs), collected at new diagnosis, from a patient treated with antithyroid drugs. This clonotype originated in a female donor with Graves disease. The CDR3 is CASKRRGTSTDTQYF. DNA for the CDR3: TGTGCCAGCAAGAGGCGGGGAACTAGCACAGATACGCAGTATTTT. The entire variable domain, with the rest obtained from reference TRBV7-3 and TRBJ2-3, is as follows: GAGVSQTPSNKVTEKGKYVELRCDPISGHTALYWYRQSLGQGPEFLIYFQGTGAADDSGLPNDRFFAVRPEGSVSTLKIQRTERGDSAVYLCASKRRGTSTDTQYFGPGTRLTVL.